This TCR beta chain came from a study of brain T cells in children with intractable seizures. The CDR3 extends over 13 amino acids. CDR1 is LNHDA, CDR2 SQIVND, per germline (reference sequence). The V gene end was trimmed by 9 bases and the J gene end by 1 base; junction bases not matched to a gene: 4. The protocol was immunoSEQ multiplex PCR, while the TCRdb copy is restricted to in-frame clones and leaves out a portion. The table shows 110,000 or so clones, with roughly 92% occurring only once. General study results and limits: Patients' HCMV serostatus was unknown; virus specificity rests on CDR3 similarity alone.

Patients received at least one anti-epileptic drug before surgery. About this clone: Its matching antigen is unknown.

This sequence was found in a boy younger than two with hemimegalencephaly and intractable seizures. V usage is TRBV19 and J usage is TRBJ1-1, with 8 bases fitting TRBD1. Sequences were derived from peripheral blood, sampled at surgery. The CDR3 region is CASHRGENTEAFF. The CDR3 bases are TGTGCCAGCCACAGGGGGGAGAACACTGAAGCTTTCTTT.